This entry concerns a single T cell receptor (beta chain). Its target is unknown. Both 60 Vbeta primers and 13 Jbeta primers went into the PCR. Libraries were prepared by immunoSEQ multiplex PCR; TCRdb keeps only in-frame clonotypes and omits some of them. The sample has 90,000 to 95,000 clones, approximately 81% seen once. This sample is part of a study of cytomegalovirus exposure and HLA in healthy donors. Study-wide points: Cytomegalovirus status was reportedly diagnosed by the classifier with high sensitivity and specificity. Per a prior analysis, the majority of TCR beta V segments were productive roughly 87% or roughly 30% of the time.

The CDR3 loop spans 13 amino acids. From germline, CDR1 is SGHRS and CDR2 YFSETQ. V lost 4 bases to trimming and J lost 2 bases, with 7 bases between them. The chain links TRBV5-1 to TRBJ1-5; D is undetermined. Sequencing used PBMCs. The source is a girl aged 2 to 9 in good health and CMV-seropositive. The DNA for the CDR3 is TGCGCCAGCAGCCCCCGCGGCAATCAGCCCCAGCATTTT. Encoded protein: CASSPRGNQPQHF.